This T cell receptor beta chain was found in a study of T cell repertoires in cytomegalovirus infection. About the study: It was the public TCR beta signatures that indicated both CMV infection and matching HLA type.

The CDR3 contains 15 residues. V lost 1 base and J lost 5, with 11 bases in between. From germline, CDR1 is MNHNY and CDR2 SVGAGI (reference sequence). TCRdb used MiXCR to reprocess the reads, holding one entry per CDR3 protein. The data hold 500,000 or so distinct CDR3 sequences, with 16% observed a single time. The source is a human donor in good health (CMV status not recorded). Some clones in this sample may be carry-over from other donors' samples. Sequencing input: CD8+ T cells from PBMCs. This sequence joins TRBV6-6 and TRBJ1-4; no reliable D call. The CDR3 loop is CASSYFPNVNEKLFF. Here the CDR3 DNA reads TGTGCCAGCAGTTACTTTCCCAACGTGAATGAAAAACTGTTTTTT.